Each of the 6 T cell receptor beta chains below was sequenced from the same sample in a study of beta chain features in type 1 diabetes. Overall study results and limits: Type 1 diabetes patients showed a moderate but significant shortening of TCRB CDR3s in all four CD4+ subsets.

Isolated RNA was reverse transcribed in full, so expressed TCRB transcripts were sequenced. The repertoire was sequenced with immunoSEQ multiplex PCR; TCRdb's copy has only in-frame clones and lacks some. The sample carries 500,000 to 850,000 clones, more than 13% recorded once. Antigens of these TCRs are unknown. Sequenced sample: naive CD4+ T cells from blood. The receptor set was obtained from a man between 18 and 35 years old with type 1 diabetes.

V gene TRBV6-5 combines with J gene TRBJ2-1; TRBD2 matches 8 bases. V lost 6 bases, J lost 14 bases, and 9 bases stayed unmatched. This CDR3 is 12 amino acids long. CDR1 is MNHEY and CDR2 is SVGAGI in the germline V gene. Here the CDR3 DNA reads TGTGCCAGCAGGTCCGGGACTAGTAAAAAGTTCTTC. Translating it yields CASRSGTSKKFF.

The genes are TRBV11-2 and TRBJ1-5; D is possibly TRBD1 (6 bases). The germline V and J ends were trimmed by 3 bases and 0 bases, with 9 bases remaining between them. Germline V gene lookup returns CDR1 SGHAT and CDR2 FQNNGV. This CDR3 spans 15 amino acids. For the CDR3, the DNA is TGTGCCAGCAGCTTGGGGGGCATTAGCAATCAGCCCCAGCATTTT. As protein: CASSLGGISNQPQHF.

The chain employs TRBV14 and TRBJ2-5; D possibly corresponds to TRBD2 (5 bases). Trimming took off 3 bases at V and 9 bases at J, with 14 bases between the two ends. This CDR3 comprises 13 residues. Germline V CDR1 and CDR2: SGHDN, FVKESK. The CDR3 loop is CASSQMAGNSQYF. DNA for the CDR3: TGTGCCAGCAGCCAGATGGCCGGGAATTCCCAGTACTTC.

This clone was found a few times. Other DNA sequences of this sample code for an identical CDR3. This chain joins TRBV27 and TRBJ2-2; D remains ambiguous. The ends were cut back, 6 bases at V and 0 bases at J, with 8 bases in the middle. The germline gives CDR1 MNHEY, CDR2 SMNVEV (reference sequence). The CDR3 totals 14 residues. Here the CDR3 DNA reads TGTGCCAGCAGCGGACGCGCGAACACCGGGGAGCTGTTTTTT. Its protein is CASSGRANTGELFF.

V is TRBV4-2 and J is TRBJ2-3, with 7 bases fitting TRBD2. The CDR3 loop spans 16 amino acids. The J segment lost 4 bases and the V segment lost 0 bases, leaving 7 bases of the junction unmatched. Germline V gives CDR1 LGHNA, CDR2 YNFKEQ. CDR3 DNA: TGTGCCAGCAGCCAAGAGGGCTCGGGAGGCGCAGATACGCAGTATTTT. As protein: CASSQEGSGGADTQYF.

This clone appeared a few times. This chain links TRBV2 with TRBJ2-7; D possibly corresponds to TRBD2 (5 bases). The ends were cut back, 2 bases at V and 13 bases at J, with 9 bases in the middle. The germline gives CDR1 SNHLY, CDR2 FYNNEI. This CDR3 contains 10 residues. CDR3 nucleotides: TGTGCCAGCAGTGAATGGGAGATCTACTTC. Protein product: CASSEWEIYF.